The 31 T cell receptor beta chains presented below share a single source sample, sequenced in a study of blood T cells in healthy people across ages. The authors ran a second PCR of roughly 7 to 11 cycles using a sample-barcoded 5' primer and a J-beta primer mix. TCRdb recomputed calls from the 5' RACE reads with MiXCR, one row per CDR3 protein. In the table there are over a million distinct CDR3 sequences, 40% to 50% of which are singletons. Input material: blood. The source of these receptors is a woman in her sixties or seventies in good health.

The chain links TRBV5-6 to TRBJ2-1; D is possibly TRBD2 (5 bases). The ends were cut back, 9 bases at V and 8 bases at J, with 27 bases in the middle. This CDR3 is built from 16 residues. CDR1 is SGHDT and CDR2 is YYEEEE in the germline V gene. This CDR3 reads CAMSSWGGSGTDEQFF. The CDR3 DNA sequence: TGTGCCATGTCCTCTTGGGGTGGGAGCGGTACCGATGAGCAGTTCTTC. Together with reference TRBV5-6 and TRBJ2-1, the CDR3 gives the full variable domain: DAGVTQSPTHLIKTRGQQVTLRCSPKSGHDTVSWYQQALGQGPQFIFQYYEEEERQRGNFPDRFSGHQFPNYSSELNVNALLLGDSALYLCAMSSWGGSGTDEQFFGPGTRLTVL.

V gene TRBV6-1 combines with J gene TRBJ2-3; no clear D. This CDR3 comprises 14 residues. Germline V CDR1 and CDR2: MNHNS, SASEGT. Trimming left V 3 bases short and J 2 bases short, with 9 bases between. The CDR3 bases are TGTGCCAGCAGTGACCCACCTAACACAGATACGCAGTATTTT. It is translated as CASSDPPNTDTQYF.

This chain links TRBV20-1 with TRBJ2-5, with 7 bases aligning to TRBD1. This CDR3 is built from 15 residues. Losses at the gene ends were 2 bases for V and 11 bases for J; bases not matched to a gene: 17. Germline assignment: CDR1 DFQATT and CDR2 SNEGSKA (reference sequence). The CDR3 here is CSARLRDRPYNEQYF. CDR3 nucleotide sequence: TGCAGTGCTAGACTCCGGGACAGACCCTACAATGAGCAGTACTTC.

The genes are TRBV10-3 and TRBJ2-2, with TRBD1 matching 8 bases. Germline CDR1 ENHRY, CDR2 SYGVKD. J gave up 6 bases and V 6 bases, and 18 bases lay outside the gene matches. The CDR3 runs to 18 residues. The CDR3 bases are TGTGCCATCAGCAATCCTAAGACAGGGGCAGTCCGTGCCGGGGAGCTGTTTTTT. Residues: CAISNPKTGAVRAGELFF.

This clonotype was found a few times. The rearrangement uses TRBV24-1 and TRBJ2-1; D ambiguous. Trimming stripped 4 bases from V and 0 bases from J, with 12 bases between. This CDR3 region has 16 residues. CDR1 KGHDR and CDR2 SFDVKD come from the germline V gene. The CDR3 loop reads CATSDRTPGSYNEQFF. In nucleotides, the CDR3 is TGTGCCACCAGTGACCGGACCCCAGGCTCCTACAATGAGCAGTTCTTC.

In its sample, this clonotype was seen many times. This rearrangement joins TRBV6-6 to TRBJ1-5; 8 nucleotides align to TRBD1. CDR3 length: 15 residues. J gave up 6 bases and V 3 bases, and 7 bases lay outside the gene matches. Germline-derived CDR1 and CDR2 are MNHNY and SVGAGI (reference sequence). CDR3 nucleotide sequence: TGTGCCAGCAGTTATGGGCAGGGGGCTCCTCAGCCCCAGCATTTT. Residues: CASSYGQGAPQPQHF.

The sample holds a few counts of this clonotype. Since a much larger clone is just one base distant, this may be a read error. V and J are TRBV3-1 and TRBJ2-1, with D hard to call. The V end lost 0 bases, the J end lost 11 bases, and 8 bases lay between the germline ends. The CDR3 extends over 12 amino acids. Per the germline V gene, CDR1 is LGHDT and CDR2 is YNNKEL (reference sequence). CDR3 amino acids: CASSQDPRQQFF. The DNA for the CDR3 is TGTGCCAGCAGCCAAGATCCCCGACAGCAGTTCTTC.

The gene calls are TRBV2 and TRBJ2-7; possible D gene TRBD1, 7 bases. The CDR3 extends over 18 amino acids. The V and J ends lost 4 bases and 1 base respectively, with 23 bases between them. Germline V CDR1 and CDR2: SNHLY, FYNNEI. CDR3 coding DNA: TGTGCCAGCAGTGTCGACAGGGAAGCGAGCGGGTTGTCCTACGAGCAGTACTTC. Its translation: CASSVDREASGLSYEQYF.

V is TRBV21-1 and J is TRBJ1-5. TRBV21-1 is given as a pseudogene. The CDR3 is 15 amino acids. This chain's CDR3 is CASRRGEYSNQPQHF. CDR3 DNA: TGTGCCAGCAGACGTGGCGAATATAGCAATCAGCCCCAGCATTTT.

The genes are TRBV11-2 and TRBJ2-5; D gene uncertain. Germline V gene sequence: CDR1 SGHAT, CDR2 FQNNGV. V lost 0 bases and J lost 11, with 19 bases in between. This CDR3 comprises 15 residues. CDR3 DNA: TGTGCCAGCAGCTTAGAAGGTCGCAGAATCAATGAGCAGTACTTC. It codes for CASSLEGRRINEQYF.

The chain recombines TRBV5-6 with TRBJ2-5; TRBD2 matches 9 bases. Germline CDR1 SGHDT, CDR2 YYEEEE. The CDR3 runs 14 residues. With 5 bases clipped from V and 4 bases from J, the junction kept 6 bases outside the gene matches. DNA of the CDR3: TGTGCCAGCAGTGACCAACTAGCGGGAGAGACCCAGTACTTC. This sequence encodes CASSDQLAGETQYF.

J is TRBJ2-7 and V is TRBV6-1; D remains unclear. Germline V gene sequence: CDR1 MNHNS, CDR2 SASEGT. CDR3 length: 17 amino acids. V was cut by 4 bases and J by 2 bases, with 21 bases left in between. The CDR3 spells CASSGYGTVGSTYEQYF. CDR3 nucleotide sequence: TGTGCCAGCAGTGGCTACGGCACTGTCGGCAGTACCTACGAGCAGTACTTC.

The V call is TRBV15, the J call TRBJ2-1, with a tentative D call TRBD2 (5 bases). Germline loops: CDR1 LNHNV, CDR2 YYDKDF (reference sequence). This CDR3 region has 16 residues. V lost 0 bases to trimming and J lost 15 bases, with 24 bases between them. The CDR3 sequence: CATSRDEGFDVEGRFF. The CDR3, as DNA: TGTGCCACCAGCAGAGATGAGGGTTTCGACGTGGAAGGGAGGTTCTTC.

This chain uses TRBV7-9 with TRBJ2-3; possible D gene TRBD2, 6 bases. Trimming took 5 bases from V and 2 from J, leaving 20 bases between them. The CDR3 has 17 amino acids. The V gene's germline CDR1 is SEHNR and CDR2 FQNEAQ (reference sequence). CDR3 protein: CASSGSGLPRPTDTQYF. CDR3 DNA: TGTGCCAGCAGCGGCTCGGGACTCCCCAGGCCCACAGATACGCAGTATTTT.

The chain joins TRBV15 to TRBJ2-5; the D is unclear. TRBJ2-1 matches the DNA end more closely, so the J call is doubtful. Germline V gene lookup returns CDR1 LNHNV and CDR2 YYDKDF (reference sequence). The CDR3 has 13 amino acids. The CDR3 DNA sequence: TGTGCCACCAGCCCTACCTACCAAGAGACCCAGTTCTTC. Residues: CATSPTYQETQFF.

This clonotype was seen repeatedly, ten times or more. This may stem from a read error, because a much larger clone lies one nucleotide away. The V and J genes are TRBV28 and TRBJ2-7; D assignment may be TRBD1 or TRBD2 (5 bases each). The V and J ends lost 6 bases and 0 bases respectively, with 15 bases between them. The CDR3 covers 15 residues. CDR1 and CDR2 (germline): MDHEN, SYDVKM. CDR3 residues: CASRKGRAASYEQYF. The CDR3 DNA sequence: TGTGCCAGCAGGAAGGGACGAGCGGCCTCCTACGAGCAGTACTTC. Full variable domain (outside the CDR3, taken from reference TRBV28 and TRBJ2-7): DVKVTQSSRYLVKRTGEKVFLECVQDMDHENMFWYRQDPGLGLRLIYFSYDVKMKEKGDIPEGYSVSREKKERFSLILESASTNQTSMYLCASRKGRAASYEQYFGPGTRLTVT.

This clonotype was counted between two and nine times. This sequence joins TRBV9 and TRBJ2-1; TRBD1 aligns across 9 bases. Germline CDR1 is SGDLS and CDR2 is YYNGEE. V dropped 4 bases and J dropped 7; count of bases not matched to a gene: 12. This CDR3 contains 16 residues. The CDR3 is CASSSGGQGILNEQFF. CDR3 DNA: TGTGCCAGCAGCTCCGGCGGACAGGGGATTTTGAATGAGCAGTTCTTC.

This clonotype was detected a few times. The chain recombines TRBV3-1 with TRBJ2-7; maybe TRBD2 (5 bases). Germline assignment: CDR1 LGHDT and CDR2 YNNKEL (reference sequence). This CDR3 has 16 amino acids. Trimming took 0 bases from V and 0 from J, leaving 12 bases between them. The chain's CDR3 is CASSQEVGLLSYEQYF. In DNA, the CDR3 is TGTGCCAGCAGCCAAGAAGTCGGACTGCTCTCCTACGAGCAGTACTTC.

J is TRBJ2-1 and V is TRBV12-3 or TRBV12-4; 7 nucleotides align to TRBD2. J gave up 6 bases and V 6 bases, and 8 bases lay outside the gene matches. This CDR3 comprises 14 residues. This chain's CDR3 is CASSLTSSSNEQFF. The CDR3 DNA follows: TGTGCCAGCAGCCTGACTAGCAGTTCCAATGAGCAGTTCTTC.

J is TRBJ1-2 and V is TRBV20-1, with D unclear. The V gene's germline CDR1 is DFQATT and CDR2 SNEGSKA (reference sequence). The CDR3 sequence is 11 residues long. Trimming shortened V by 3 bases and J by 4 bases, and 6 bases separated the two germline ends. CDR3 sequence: CSASPAYGYTF. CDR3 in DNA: TGCAGTGCTAGCCCGGCCTATGGCTACACCTTC.

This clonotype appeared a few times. CDR3 nucleotide sequence: TGTGCCAGCCACCCCGGGACAGGGAACTACGAGCAGTACTTC. Protein product: CASHPGTGNYEQYF. The chain combines TRBV12-3 or TRBV12-4 with TRBJ2-7; 9 positions match TRBD1. The CDR3 contains 14 residues. The trim removed 8 bases at V and 3 bases at J, leaving 8 bases unmatched.

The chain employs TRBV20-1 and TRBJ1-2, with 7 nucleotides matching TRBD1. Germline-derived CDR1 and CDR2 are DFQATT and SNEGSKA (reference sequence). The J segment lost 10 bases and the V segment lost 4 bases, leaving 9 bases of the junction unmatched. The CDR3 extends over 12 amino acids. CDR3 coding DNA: TGCAGTGCTAAGATTACAGGGGAGGACTACACCTTC. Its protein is CSAKITGEDYTF.

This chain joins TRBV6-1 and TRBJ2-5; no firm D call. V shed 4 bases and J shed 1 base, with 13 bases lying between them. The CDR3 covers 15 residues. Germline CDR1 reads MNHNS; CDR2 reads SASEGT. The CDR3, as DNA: TGTGCCAGCAGTGGGGGTCCACACCCCCAAGAGACCCAGTACTTC. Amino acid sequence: CASSGGPHPQETQYF.

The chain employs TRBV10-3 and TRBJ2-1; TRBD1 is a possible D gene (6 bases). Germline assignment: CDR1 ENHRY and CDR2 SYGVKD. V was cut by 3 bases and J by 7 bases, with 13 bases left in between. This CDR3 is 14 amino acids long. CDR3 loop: CAISDNQGHNEQFF. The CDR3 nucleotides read TGTGCCATCAGTGATAATCAGGGACATAATGAGCAGTTCTTC.

The CDR3: CASSLFGARSYEQYF. The DNA of the CDR3 is TGTGCCAGCAGTTTATTTGGGGCCCGCTCCTACGAGCAGTACTTC. The rearrangement joins TRBV28 to TRBJ2-7; D perhaps matches TRBD1 (5 bases). The CDR3 runs to 15 residues. Trimming shortened V by 1 base and J by 0 bases, and 10 bases separated the two germline ends. Germline V gene lookup returns CDR1 MDHEN and CDR2 SYDVKM.

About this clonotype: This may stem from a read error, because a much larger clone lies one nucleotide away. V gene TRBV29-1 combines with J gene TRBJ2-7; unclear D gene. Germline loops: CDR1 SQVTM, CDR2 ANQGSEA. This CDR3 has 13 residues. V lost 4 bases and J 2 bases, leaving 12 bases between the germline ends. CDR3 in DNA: TGCAGCGTTGCTGCCACTGAACCCTACGAGCAGTACTTC. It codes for CSVAATEPYEQYF.

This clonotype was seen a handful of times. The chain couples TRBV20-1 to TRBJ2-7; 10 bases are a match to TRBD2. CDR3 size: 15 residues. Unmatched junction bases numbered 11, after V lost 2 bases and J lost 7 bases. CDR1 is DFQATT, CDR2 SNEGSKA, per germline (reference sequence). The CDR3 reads CSARSLAGLTNEQYF. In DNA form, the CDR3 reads TGCAGTGCTAGATCACTAGCGGGATTAACAAATGAGCAGTACTTC.

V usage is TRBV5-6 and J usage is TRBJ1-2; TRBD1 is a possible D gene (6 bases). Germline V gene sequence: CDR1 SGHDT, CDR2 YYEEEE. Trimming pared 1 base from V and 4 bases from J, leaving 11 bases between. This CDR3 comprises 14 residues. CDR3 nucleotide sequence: TGTGCCAGCAGCTTGACAGGGAGGGTCTATGGCTACACCTTC. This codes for CASSLTGRVYGYTF.

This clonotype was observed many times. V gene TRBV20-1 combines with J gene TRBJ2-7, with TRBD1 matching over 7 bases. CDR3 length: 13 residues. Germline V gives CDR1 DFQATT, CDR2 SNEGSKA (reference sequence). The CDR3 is CSARAQGTYEQYF. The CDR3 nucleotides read TGCAGCGCTCGGGCACAGGGGACCTACGAGCAGTACTTC.

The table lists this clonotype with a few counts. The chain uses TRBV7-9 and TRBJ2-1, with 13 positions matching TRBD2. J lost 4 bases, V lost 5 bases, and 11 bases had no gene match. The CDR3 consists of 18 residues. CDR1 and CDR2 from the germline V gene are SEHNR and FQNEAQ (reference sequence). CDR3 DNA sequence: TGTGCCAGCAGCAAAGGACTAGCGGGAGCTATTCTATACAATGAGCAGTTCTTC. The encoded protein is CASSKGLAGAILYNEQFF.

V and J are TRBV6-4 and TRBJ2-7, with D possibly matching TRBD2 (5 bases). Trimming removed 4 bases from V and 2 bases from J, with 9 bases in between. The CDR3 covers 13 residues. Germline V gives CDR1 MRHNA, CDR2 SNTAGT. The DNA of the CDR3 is TGTGCCAGCAGTGGCCGGGAAACCTACGAGCAGTACTTC. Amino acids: CASSGRETYEQYF.